This TCR beta chain was captured by sequencing in a study of shared clonotypes between healthy human individuals. In the study overall: There were three CD4 naive, three CD4 memory, two CD8 naive and one CD8 memory plates per donor.

J gave up 4 bases and V 0 bases, and 5 bases lay outside the gene matches. Germline assignment: CDR1 KGHSH and CDR2 LQKENI. The CDR3 runs to 16 residues. Here immunoSEQ multiplex PCR was the method, and the copy in TCRdb shows in-frame clones only, minus some. The table has roughly 2,300,000 clones, roughly 92% seen once. This clonotype originated in a young man in good health. Some clones in this sample may be carry-over from other donors' samples. Sequencing was done on a sample of naive CD4+ T cells from PBMCs. Documented subset: CD45RA+ positively selected. The chain has TRBV18 and TRBJ2-1; the match to TRBD2 covers 8 bases. In nucleotides, the CDR3 is TGTGCCAGCTCACCACCGAGCGGGAGTGGGTACAATGAGCAGTTCTTC. Translating it yields CASSPPSGSGYNEQFF.